This TCR beta chain derives from a study of blood T cell repertoires in COVID-19. Study-level information: Acute and convalescent COVID-19 specimens originated in the United States, Italy and Spain. Sources were T cells, B-cell-depleted T cells, or PBMCs; the material itself was cDNA or gDNA.

As handled by the study authors: Nucleated cell counts were estimated from reference gene primer amplification. TCRdb keeps only in-frame clones here, not all; method: immunoSEQ multiplex PCR. That table furnishes V, J and clone size, whereas the DNA furnished D and trimming. The sample has roughly 150,000 clones, about nine tenths seen once. The V and J ends lost 5 bases and 6 bases, in that order; junction bases with no gene match: 6. The CDR3 runs to 14 residues. Per the germline V gene, CDR1 is SEHNR and CDR2 is FQNEAQ (reference sequence). Sequencing was carried out using peripheral blood. The rearrangement joins TRBV7-9 to TRBJ1-2; 10 nucleotides align to TRBD1. The clonotype comes from a woman between 70 and 85 years old with acute or convalescent COVID-19. Here the CDR3 DNA reads TGTGCCAGCAGCGCCCGGGACAGGGGTGATGGCTACACCTTC. Its translation: CASSARDRGDGYTF.